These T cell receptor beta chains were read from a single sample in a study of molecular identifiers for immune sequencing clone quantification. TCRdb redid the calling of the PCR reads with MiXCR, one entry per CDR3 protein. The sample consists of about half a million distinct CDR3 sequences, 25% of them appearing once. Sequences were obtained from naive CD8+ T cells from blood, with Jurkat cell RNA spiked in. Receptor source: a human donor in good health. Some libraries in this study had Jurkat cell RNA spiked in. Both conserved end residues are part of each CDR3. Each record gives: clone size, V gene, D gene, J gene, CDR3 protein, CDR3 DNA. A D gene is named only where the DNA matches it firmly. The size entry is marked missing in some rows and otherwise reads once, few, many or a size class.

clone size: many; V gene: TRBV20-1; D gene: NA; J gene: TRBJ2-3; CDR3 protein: CSYKGGPTDTQYF; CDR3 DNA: TGCAGTTACAAGGGGGGGCCCACAGATACGCAGTATTTT
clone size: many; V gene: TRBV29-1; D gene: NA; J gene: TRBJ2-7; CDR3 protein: CSVVQGDNLREQYF; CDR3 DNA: TGCAGCGTTGTTCAGGGCGATAACCTTCGGGAGCAGTACTTC
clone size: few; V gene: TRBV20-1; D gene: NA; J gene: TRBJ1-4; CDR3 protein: CSASRDLNEKLFF; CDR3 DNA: TGCAGTGCTAGCCGGGACCTAAATGAAAAACTGTTTTTT
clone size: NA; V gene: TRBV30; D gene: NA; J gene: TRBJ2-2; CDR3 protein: CAWSEFVTGELFF; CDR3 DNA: TGTGCCTGGAGTGAGTTTGTTACCGGGGAGCTGTTTTTT
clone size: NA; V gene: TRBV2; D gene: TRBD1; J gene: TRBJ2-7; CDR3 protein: CASSGQGARSTEQYF; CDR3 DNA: TGTGCCAGCAGTGGCCAGGGGGCCCGTTCGACTGAGCAGTACTTC
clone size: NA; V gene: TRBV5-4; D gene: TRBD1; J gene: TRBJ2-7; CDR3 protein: CASSSSGQGWNEQYF; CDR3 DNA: TGTGCCAGCAGCTCTTCGGGACAGGGCTGGAACGAGCAGTACTTC
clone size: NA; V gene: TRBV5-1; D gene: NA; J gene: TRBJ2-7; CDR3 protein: CASSLGAESASYEQYF; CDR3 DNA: TGCGCCAGCAGCTTGGGGGCAGAGTCGGCGTCCTACGAGCAGTACTTC
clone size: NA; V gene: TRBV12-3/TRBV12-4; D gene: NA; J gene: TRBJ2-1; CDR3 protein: CASSLMSSYNEQFF; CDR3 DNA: TGTGCCAGCAGTTTAATGTCCTCCTACAATGAGCAGTTCTTC
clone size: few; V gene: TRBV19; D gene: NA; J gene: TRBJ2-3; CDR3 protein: CASSNQGHTQYF; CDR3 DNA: TGTGCCAGTAGCAATCAAGGGCATACGCAGTATTTT
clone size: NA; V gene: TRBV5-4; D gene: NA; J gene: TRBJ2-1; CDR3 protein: CASSLVFGQYVDEQLF; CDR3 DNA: TGTGCCAGCAGCTTGGTCTTCGGGCAGTACGTCGATGAGCAGCTCTTC
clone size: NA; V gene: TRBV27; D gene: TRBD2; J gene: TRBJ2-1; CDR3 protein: CASSPGLAVRDEQFF; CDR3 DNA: TGTGCCAGCAGTCCCGGACTAGCGGTCCGTGATGAGCAGTTCTTC
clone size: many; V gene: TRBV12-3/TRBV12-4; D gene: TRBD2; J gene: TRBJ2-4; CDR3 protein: CASSTSGGAAKNIQYF; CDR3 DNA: TGTGCCAGCAGTACTAGCGGGGGGGCCGCCAAAAACATTCAGTACTTC
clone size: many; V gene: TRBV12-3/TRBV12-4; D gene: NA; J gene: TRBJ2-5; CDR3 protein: CASSSTPGRGGETQYF; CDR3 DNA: TGTGCCAGCAGTTCCACTCCGGGACGGGGAGGAGAGACCCAGTACTTC
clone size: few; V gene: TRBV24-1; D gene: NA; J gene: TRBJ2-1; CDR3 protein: CATSDRQPYNEQFF; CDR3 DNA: TGTGCCACCAGTGACAGACAGCCTTACAATGAGCAGTTCTTC
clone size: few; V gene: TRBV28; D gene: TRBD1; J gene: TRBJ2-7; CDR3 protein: CASSPMTGGVGVGEQYF; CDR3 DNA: TGTGCCAGCAGCCCTATGACAGGGGGTGTTGGGGTAGGCGAGCAGTACTTC
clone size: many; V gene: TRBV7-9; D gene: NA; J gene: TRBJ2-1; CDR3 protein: CASVGHYNEQFF; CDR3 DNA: TGTGCCAGCGTCGGGCACTACAATGAGCAGTTCTTC
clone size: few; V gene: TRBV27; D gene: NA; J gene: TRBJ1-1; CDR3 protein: CASSSRQHEAFF; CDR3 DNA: TGTGCCAGCAGTTCGCGACAGCATGAAGCTTTCTTT
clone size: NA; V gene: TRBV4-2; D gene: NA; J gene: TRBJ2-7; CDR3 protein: CASSQGGQGTYEQDF; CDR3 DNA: TGTGCCAGCAGCCAAGGGGGGCAGGGAACCTACGAGCAGGACTTC
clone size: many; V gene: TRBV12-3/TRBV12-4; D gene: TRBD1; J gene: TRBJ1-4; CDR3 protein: CASSLRLGQGVEKLFF; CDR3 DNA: TGTGCCAGCAGTCTCCGACTCGGACAGGGGGTTGAAAAACTGTTTTTT
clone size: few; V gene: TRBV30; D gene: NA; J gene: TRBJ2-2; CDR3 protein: CAWRGRINTGELFF; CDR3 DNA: TGTGCCTGGAGGGGCAGGATAAACACCGGGGAGCTGTTTTTT
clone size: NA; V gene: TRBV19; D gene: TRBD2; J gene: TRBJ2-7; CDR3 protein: CASSIASGGHGGPYEQYF; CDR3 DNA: TGTGCCAGTAGTATAGCTAGCGGGGGGCACGGGGGTCCCTACGAGCAGTACTTC
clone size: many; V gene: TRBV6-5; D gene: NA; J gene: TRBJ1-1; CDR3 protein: CATHLGTEAFF; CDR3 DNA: TGTGCCACCCATCTTGGAACTGAAGCTTTCTTT
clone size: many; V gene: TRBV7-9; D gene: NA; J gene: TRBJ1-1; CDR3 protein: CASRVSGDTEAFF; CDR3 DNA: TGTGCCAGCAGGGTCTCGGGGGACACTGAAGCTTTCTTT
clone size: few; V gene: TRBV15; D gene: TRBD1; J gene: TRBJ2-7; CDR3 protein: CATSRQPPGQGLYEQYF; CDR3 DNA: TGTGCCACCAGCAGACAGCCACCGGGACAGGGGTTATACGAGCAGTACTTC
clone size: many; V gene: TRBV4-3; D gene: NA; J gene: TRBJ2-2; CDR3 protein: CASSQDWGFDTGELFF; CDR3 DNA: TGCGCCAGCAGCCAAGATTGGGGCTTCGACACCGGGGAGCTGTTTTTT
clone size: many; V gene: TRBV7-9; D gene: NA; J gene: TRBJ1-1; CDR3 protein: CASSFFEGLSTEAFF; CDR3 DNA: TGTGCCAGCAGCTTTTTCGAGGGCTTGAGCACTGAAGCTTTCTTT
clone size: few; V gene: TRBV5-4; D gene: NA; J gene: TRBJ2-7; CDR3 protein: CASSLSWGNGYEQYF; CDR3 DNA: TGTGCCAGCAGCTTGTCATGGGGCAATGGCTACGAGCAGTACTTC
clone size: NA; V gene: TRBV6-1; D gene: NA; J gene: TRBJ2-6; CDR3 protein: CASSEGPQHLAGANVLTF; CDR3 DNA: TGTGCCAGCAGTGAAGGACCCCAACACCTGGCTGGGGCCAACGTCCTGACTTTC
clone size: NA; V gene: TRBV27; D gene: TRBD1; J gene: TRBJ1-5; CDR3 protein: CASSSGQGAWEPQHF; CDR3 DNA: TGTGCCAGCAGTTCGGGACAGGGGGCATGGGAGCCCCAGCATTTT
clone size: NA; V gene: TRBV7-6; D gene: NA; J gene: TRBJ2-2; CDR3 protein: CASSPGHTNTGELFF; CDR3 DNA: TGTGCCAGCAGCCCAGGACACACGAACACCGGGGAGCTGTTTTTT
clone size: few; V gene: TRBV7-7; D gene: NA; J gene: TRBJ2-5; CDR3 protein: CASSITTRGKESQYF; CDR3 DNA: TGTGCCAGCAGCATTACGACCCGGGGAAAAGAGTCCCAGTACTTC
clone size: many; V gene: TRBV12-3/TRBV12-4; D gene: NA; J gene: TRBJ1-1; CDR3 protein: CASSLGHLTEAFF; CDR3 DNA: TGTGCCAGCAGTTTGGGGCACCTCACTGAAGCTTTCTTT
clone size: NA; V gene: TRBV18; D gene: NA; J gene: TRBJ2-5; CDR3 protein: CASLPGTPKYQETQYF; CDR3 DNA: TGTGCCAGCCTACCCGGGACACCAAAGTACCAAGAGACCCAGTACTTC
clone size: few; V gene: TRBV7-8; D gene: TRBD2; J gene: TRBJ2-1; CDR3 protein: CASSSPAGGYYNEQFF; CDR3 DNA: TGTGCCAGCAGCTCTCCAGCGGGGGGATACTACAATGAGCAGTTCTTC
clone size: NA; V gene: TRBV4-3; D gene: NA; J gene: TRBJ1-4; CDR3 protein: CASSQDRTLTNEKLFF; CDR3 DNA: TGCGCCAGCAGCCAAGACCGGACACTGACTAATGAAAAACTGTTTTTT
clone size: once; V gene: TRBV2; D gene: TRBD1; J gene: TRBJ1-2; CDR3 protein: CASSEGAGGYYGYTF; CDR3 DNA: TGTGCCAGCAGTGAGGGGGCAGGGGGCTACTATGGCTACACCTTC
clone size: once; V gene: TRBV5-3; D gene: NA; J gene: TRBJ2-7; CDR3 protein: CASREWRGSSYEQYF; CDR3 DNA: TGTGCCAGCAGGGAGTGGAGAGGCAGCTCCTACGAGCAGTACTTC
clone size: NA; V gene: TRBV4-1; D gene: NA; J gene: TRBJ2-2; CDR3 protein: CASTYQTGTMNTGELFF; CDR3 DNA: TGCGCCAGCACTTACCAAACCGGGACAATGAACACCGGGGAGCTGTTTTTT
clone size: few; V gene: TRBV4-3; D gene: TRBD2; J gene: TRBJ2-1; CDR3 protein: CASSLVGTSDEQFF; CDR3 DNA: TGCGCCAGCAGCCTGGTAGGGACTAGCGATGAGCAGTTCTTC
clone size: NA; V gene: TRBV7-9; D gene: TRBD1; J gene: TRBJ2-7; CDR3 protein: CASSSNSGQGTSYEQYF; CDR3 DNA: TGTGCCAGCAGCTCTAACTCGGGACAGGGGACGTCCTACGAGCAGTACTTC
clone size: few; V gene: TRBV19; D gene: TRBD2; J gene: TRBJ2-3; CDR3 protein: CASSIGTSVGSTDTQYF; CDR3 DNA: TGTGCCAGTAGTATAGGGACTAGCGTTGGAAGCACAGATACGCAGTATTTT
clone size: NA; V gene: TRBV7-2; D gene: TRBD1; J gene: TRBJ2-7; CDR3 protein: CASTTGTGGFYEQYF; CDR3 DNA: TGTGCCAGCACCACCGGGACAGGGGGCTTCTACGAGCAGTACTTC
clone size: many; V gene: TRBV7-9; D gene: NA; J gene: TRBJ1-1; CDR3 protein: CASSSVVGEAFF; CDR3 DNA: TGTGCCAGCAGCTCCGTCGTAGGTGAAGCTTTCTTT
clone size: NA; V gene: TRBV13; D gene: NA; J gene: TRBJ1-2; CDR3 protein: CASSLGMTENGYTF; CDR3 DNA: TGTGCCAGCAGCTTAGGCATGACGGAGAATGGCTACACCTTC
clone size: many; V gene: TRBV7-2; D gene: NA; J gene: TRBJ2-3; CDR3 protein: CASSLVTISTDTQYF; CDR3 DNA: TGTGCCAGCAGCTTGGTAACAATTAGCACAGATACGCAGTATTTT
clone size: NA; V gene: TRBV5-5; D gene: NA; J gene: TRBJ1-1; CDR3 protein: CASSPMSQAIHTEAFF; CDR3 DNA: TGTGCCAGCAGCCCCATGAGCCAGGCGATACACACTGAAGCTTTCTTT
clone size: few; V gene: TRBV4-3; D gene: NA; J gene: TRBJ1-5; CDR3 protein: CASSQEDNRNQPQHF; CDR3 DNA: TGCGCCAGCAGCCAAGAAGACAACCGCAATCAGCCCCAGCATTTT
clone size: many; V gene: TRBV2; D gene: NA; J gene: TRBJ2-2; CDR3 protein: CASSARTDSRGGELFF; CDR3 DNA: TGTGCCAGCAGTGCGCGCACAGACAGTAGGGGCGGGGAGCTGTTTTTT
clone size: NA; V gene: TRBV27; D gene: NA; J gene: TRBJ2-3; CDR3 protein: CASRPYRSSTDTQYF; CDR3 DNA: TGTGCCAGCAGGCCGTACAGGAGTAGCACAGATACGCAGTATTTT
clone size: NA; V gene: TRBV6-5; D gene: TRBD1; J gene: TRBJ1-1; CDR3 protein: CASSRDRGRGYTEAFF; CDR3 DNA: TGTGCCAGCAGTCGGGACAGGGGGCGAGGGTACACTGAAGCTTTCTTT
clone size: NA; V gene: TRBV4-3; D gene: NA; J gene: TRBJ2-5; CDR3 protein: CASSQDRGEQETQYF; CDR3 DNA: TGCGCCAGCAGCCAAGACAGGGGGGAGCAAGAGACCCAGTACTTC
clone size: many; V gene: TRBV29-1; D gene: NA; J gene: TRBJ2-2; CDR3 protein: CSVLGDTGELFF; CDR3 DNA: TGCAGCGTTTTGGGAGACACCGGGGAGCTGTTTTTT
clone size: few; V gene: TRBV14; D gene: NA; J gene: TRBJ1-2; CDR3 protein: CASSQDLGPNYGYTF; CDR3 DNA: TGTGCCAGCAGCCAAGATCTGGGCCCTAACTATGGCTACACCTTC
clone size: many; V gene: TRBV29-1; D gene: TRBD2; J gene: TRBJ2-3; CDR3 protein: CSVAPSSGRAGRTDTQYF; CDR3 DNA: TGCAGCGTCGCACCCTCTAGCGGGAGGGCAGGGAGGACAGATACGCAGTATTTT